This T cell receptor (beta chain) originates from a study of response to subunit inactivated influenza vaccine. Study outcomes and limitations: It was the authors' suggestion that each seasonal influenza vaccination recruits few new T cells.

Trimming cost V 3 bases and J 2 bases; bases outside gene matches: 4. CDR3 size: 14 residues. Germline V CDR1 and CDR2: DFQATT, SNEGSKA (reference sequence). Concerning this clonotype itself: The antigen remains unidentified.

TCRdb recomputed calls from the RT-PCR reads with MiXCR, one row per CDR3 protein. The sample contains around 470,000 distinct CDR3 sequences, roughly 7.6% of which appear only once. This sample comprised PBMCs from blood, obtained about 23 months after vaccination. V and J are TRBV20-1 and TRBJ2-7; 10 nucleotides align to TRBD2. The TCR comes from a man aged 50 to 75 who received an inactivated influenza vaccine. The CDR3 region is CSASLAGVAYEQYF. CDR3 DNA: TGCAGTGCTAGTCTAGCGGGAGTCGCCTACGAGCAGTACTTC.